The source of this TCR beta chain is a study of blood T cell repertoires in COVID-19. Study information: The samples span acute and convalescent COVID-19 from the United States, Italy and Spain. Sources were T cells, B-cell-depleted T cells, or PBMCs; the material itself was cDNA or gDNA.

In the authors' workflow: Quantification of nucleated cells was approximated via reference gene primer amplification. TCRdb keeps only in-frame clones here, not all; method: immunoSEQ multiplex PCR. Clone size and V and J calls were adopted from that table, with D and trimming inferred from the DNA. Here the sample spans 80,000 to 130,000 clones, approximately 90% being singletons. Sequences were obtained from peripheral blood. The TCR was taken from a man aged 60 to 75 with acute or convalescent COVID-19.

The CDR3, as DNA: TGTGCCAGCAGCTTGGCGGACCAAGAGACCCAGTACTTC. Protein: CASSLADQETQYF. The V and J genes are TRBV5-5 and TRBJ2-5; D uncertain. Trimming took off 0 bases at V and 0 bases at J, with 3 bases between the two ends. The CDR3 totals 13 residues. The germline gives CDR1 SGHKS, CDR2 YYEKEE (reference sequence). Full variable domain (missing parts from reference TRBV5-5 and TRBJ2-5): DAGVTQSPTHLIKTRGQQVTLRCSPISGHKSVSWYQQVLGQGPQFIFQYYEKEERGRGNFPDRFSARQFPNYSSELNVNALLLGDSALYLCASSLADQETQYFGPGTRLLVL.